This T cell receptor (beta chain) derives from a study of blood T cell repertoires in COVID-19. Grouping used clinical history reported by participants in a survey and questionnaire. The repertoire was sequenced with immunoSEQ multiplex PCR; TCRdb's copy has only in-frame clones and lacks some. Found here are 400,000 to 450,000 clones, 90% of them singletons; the top ten hold about 0.63%. Germline V gives CDR1 WNHNN, CDR2 SYGVQD (reference sequence). The CDR3 is made up of 15 amino acids. Trimming removed 4 bases from V and 6 bases from J, with 17 bases in between. The V and J genes are TRBV10-1 and TRBJ2-3; maybe TRBD2 (5 bases). Sequences were obtained from PBMCs or T cells enriched from blood (not recorded which). This receptor was taken from a man younger than 30 who had recovered from COVID-19. The CDR3 nucleotides are TGCGCCAGCAGTGCCCGCTCCACGGGGTACGATACGCAGTATTTT. Protein: CASSARSTGYDTQYF.